The clone carrying this TCR beta chain has only a few counts. TCRdb's table, derived via immunoSEQ multiplex PCR, lists solely in-frame clones and lacks some. The table records about 5,700 clones without singletons, the ten largest covering around 23%. The germline gives CDR1 SGDLS, CDR2 YYNGEE. V trimming: 0 bases; J trimming: 6 bases; junction bases outside the gene matches: 9. The CDR3 contains 16 residues. These data originate in a study of T cells after posttransplantation cyclophosphamide. Treatment was busulfan-fludarabine conditioning, a marrow graft, and cyclophosphamide on days +3 and +4. The TCR comes from a male patient aged 55 to 69 who received an allogeneic stem cell transplant from a related donor, was CMV-positive, and had no GVHD. Some of these T cells may belong to the graft donor. Sample: PBMCs, taken after allogeneic stem cell transplant with posttransplant cyclophosphamide. The V gene is TRBV9, the J gene TRBJ1-5; TRBD1 matches at 7 bases. CDR3 region: CASSVAGGPLVQPQHF. CDR3 nucleotide sequence: TGTGCCAGCAGCGTAGCAGGGGGGCCGCTTGTTCAGCCCCAGCATTTT.